This T cell receptor (beta chain) came from a study of monozygotic twins with cystic fibrosis. Generated by immunoSEQ multiplex PCR, the TCRdb table keeps only in-frame clones and is missing some. The repertoire has around 34,000 clones, approximately 72% of them found once; the top ten carry under 0.9%. The CDR3 loop spans 12 amino acids. Trimming took 6 bases from V and 10 from J; bases not matched to a gene: 7. Germline V gives CDR1 SQVTM, CDR2 ANQGSEA. The gene calls are TRBV29-1 and TRBJ2-7; 12 bases are a match to TRBD2. This clonotype was sampled from a girl under 18 with cystic fibrosis. The sample was blood. CDR3 in DNA: TGCAGCGTGGCGGGACTAGCGGGCTTCCAGTACTTC. Its translation: CSVAGLAGFQYF.